These T cell receptor beta chains were read from a single sample in a study of blood T cell repertoires in COVID-19. Assay: immunoSEQ multiplex PCR; the TCRdb copy retains only in-frame clones and omits some. In the table there are some 150,000 clones, about 91% of which are singletons. The sequenced sample was peripheral blood. The origin of the receptors is a woman aged 55-69 years with acute or convalescent COVID-19. Each CDR3 is given with its conserved first and last residue. Fields, in order: D gene, J gene, clone size, V gene, CDR3 DNA, CDR3 protein. The D gene is left open where the match is weak. A row's size may be missing; if present it is once, few, many or a size class.

TRBD2	TRBJ2-3	.	TRBV28	TGTGCCAGCAGTTTTCTGTCGGGGGGTACAGATACGCAGTATTTT	CASSFLSGGTDTQYF
.	TRBJ1-1	.	TRBV19	TGTGCCAGTAGTCTAGGGACCGGGGGTCACACTGAAGCTTTCTTT	CASSLGTGGHTEAFF
.	TRBJ1-5	once	TRBV19	TGTGCCAGTAGTATGGCAGTAGCGCCCCAGCATTTT	CASSMAVAPQHF
.	TRBJ1-1	once	TRBV7-2	TGTGCCAGCAGCTTAGGCTCAGGAACTGAAGCTTTCTTT	CASSLGSGTEAFF
.	TRBJ1-3	.	TRBV19	TGTGCCAGTACCCCTACCTCGTCCAGGCTCTCTGGAAACACCATATATTTT	CASTPTSSRLSGNTIYF
.	TRBJ1-2	.	TRBV30	TGTGCCTGGAGTTTGGGCCAGGGTGGGTATGGCTACACCTTC	CAWSLGQGGYGYTF
.	TRBJ1-2	.	TRBV20-1	TGCAGTGCGAGGAGGTATGGCTACACCTTC	CSARRYGYTF
TRBD2	TRBJ2-4	once	TRBV20-1	TGCAGTGCTAGTCCTAGCGGGGGTCGACAGTACTTC	CSASPSGGRQYF
TRBD2	TRBJ2-2	.	TRBV28	TGTGCCAGCAGTTCGCCTACCGGACTAGTGACCGGGGAGCTGTTTTTT	CASSSPTGLVTGELFF
TRBD1	TRBJ2-7	.	TRBV6-5	TGTGCCAGCAGTCACGCCGGGACAGGGTCCTACGAGCAGTACTTC	CASSHAGTGSYEQYF
.	TRBJ1-2	.	TRBV6-1	TGTGCCAGCAGTGACCGCAGGGATGGCTACACCTTC	CASSDRRDGYTF
TRBD1	TRBJ1-2	.	TRBV7-2	TGTGCCAGCAGCTTAACCGGGACAGGGAGCGGTGGCTACACCTTC	CASSLTGTGSGGYTF
.	TRBJ2-1	.	TRBV7-2	TGTGCCAGCAGCTTACAAGGGGGGGTCGGTGAGCAGTTCTTC	CASSLQGGVGEQFF
.	TRBJ1-1	few	TRBV2	TGTGCCAGCAGCCTTTACCCAGGTTCTGAAGCTTTCTTT	CASSLYPGSEAFF
TRBD1	TRBJ1-2	.	TRBV28	TGTGCCAGCAGTCTCGGGACAGGGGGTTATGGCTACACCTTC	CASSLGTGGYGYTF
.	TRBJ1-3	.	TRBV6-5	TGTGCCAGCAGTCCCCCAGCGGACTCTGGAAACACCATATATTTT	CASSPPADSGNTIYF
TRBD1	TRBJ1-3	.	TRBV5-1	TGCGCCAGCAGCCTCACAGGGGGATTCTCTGGAAACACCATATATTTT	CASSLTGGFSGNTIYF
.	TRBJ1-5	few	TRBV7-9	TGTGCCAGCAGCTTAGCGTTGGGCCCTTATAGCAATCAGCCCCAGCATTTT	CASSLALGPYSNQPQHF
.	TRBJ1-4	few	TRBV28	TGTGCCAGCAGTCGGGAGATTGCAACTAATGAAAAACTGTTTTTT	CASSREIATNEKLFF
TRBD1	TRBJ1-1	.	TRBV10-3	TGTGCCATCAGTCCTCGGACAGGGTCGGACACTGAAGCTTTCTTT	CAISPRTGSDTEAFF
.	TRBJ1-2	once	TRBV7-2	TGTGCCAGCAGGTTACTCTCCGGCTACACCTTC	CASRLLSGYTF
TRBD1	TRBJ2-5	.	TRBV6-1	TGTGCCAGCAGTGTAGGGACAGGGGGTTACCAAGAGACCCAGTACTTC	CASSVGTGGYQETQYF
TRBD1	TRBJ1-5	.	TRBV19	TGTGCCAGTAGTATAGATGGTGGACAGGGGGTCGGCAATCAGCCCCAGCATTTT	CASSIDGGQGVGNQPQHF
.	TRBJ1-6	.	TRBV9	TGTGCCAGCAGCCCCAAGACAGGATCCTCCTATAATTCACCCCTCCACTTT	CASSPKTGSSYNSPLHF
.	TRBJ2-5	.	TRBV11-2	TGTGCCAGCAGCTTAGGAGGGTGGAGGGCCCAGTACTTC	CASSLGGWRAQYF
.	TRBJ1-2	.	TRBV9	TGTGCCAGCAGCGGCGGGGCCGGTGCTAACTATGGCTACACCTTC	CASSGGAGANYGYTF
.	TRBJ2-7	.	TRBV5-1	TGCGCCAGCAGCTTGGAGGCAGGGGGGTGGAACGAGCAGTACTTC	CASSLEAGGWNEQYF
TRBD2	TRBJ2-3	.	TRBV7-2	TGTGCCAGCAGCCCCCGGGACTACACAGATACGCAGTATTTT	CASSPRDYTDTQYF
.	TRBJ1-5	once	TRBV7-8	TGTGCCAGCAGCTTAGGGGCAGGGGAACAGCCCCAGCATTTT	CASSLGAGEQPQHF
.	TRBJ2-1	.	TRBV6-5	TGTGCCAGCACCCAACGAGAACTCTCCTACAATGAGCAGTTCTTC	CASTQRELSYNEQFF
.	TRBJ1-4	.	TRBV7-9	TGTGCCAGCAGCCGACTTGTGGAAAAACTGTTTTTT	CASSRLVEKLFF
TRBD1	TRBJ1-6	.	TRBV15	TGTGCCACCAGCAGATCGACAGGGTTCTCACCCCTCCACTTT	CATSRSTGFSPLHF
.	TRBJ1-6	.	TRBV12-3/TRBV12-4	TGTGCCAGCAGTTCCCTCAGTAATTCACCCCTCCACTTT	CASSSLSNSPLHF
.	TRBJ1-1	.	TRBV10-3	TGTGCCATCAGTTCCGGGAGAATGAACACTGAAGCTTTCTTT	CAISSGRMNTEAFF
TRBD1	TRBJ1-6	.	TRBV7-2	TGTGCCAGCAGCCCACGACAGGGGTCTAATTCACCCCTCCACTTT	CASSPRQGSNSPLHF
TRBD1	TRBJ1-6	.	TRBV28	TGTGCCAGCAGTTTAAGGGGGGTCAGGGGGCCATTGAATTCACCCCTCCACTTT	CASSLRGVRGPLNSPLHF
TRBD1	TRBJ1-2	.	TRBV2	TGTGCCAGCAGTTCGACGATGCAGGGGGCCGGTGGCTACACCTTC	CASSSTMQGAGGYTF
TRBD2	TRBJ2-5	.	TRBV2	TGTGCCAGCAGTGAAGCTAGCGGGGCTGGAGAGACCCAGTACTTC	CASSEASGAGETQYF
TRBD1	TRBJ1-1	.	TRBV5-1	TGCGCCAGCAGCGCTACCCCGGGACAGGGGGCTGGAGCTTTCTTT	CASSATPGQGAGAFF
.	TRBJ1-1	.	TRBV7-2	TGTGCCAGCAGCCCTGTGGGGGGATTAAACACTGAAGCTTTCTTT	CASSPVGGLNTEAFF
TRBD1	TRBJ2-7	.	TRBV5-1	TGCGCCAGCAGCTGGTCCGGGACAGGGCGAAGCTACGAGCAGTACTTC	CASSWSGTGRSYEQYF
.	TRBJ2-1	.	TRBV4-1	TGCGCCAGCAGCCAAGGTGGACAGTCGCGCAATGAGCAGTTCTTC	CASSQGGQSRNEQFF
.	TRBJ1-2	.	TRBV27	TGTGCCAGCAGTTTAGTCGGGAGGAGTGGCTACACCTTC	CASSLVGRSGYTF
TRBD1	TRBJ1-1	.	TRBV4-3	TGCGCCAGCAGCCAAGATCACCGGGACAGGGGGTTGGCTTTCTTT	CASSQDHRDRGLAFF
TRBD1	TRBJ1-4	.	TRBV9	TGTGCCAGCAGCGCCGGGAGACAGGGGGCGGGGTCGGATGAAAAACTGTTTTTT	CASSAGRQGAGSDEKLFF
.	TRBJ1-6	.	TRBV28	TGTGCCAGCACCTTATACAGGGTAGGGTCACCCCTCCACTTT	CASTLYRVGSPLHF
.	TRBJ1-4	once	TRBV4-2	TGTGCCAGCAGCCCCCAGGGGCCGGGACAAATTAATGAAAAACTGTTTTTT	CASSPQGPGQINEKLFF
TRBD1	TRBJ1-1	.	TRBV6-2/TRBV6-3	TGTGCCAGCAGTTACCAATTTACAGGGGATAAAGCTTTCTTT	CASSYQFTGDKAFF
.	TRBJ1-2	.	TRBV19	TGTGCCAGTAGTATACGGGGTGACTATGGCTACACCTTC	CASSIRGDYGYTF
TRBD2	TRBJ2-7	.	TRBV28	TGTGCCAGCAGCGGCGGGGGGCACTACGAGCAGTACTTC	CASSGGGHYEQYF
TRBD1	TRBJ2-1	once	TRBV24-1	TGTGCCACCAGTGACCCCGGGACAGGGGCTTACAATGAGCAGTTCTTC	CATSDPGTGAYNEQFF
.	TRBJ1-2	many	TRBV9	TGTGCCAGCAGCGTAGCTGCTGAAGGGGGCTATGGCTACACCTTC	CASSVAAEGGYGYTF
.	TRBJ1-2	.	TRBV3-1/TRBV3-2	TGTGCCAGCAGCCAAGGAGGAGCCCCCTATGGCTACACCTTC	CASSQGGAPYGYTF